This passage covers 23 T cell receptor beta chains from one sample sequenced in a study of T cells in Graves' hyperthyroidism and ophthalmopathy. Template material for amplifying TCR beta CDR3 regions consisted of RNA transcripts. The HTBI primer set drove a first-round RT-PCR of the TCR CDR3. MiXCR, run by TCRdb on the multiplex PCR reads, gives a single entry per CDR3 protein. The sample records about 770,000 distinct CDR3 sequences, about 17% being singletons. The sample taken for sequencing was blood. The receptor set was obtained from a woman in her fifties or sixties with Graves' hyperthyroidism that later progressed to Graves' ophthalmopathy.

A few counts support this clonotype. This chain links TRBV29-1 with TRBJ1-2; 7 positions agree with TRBD1. CDR3 length: 14 residues. CDR1 SQVTM and CDR2 ANQGSEA come from the germline V gene. Trimming cost V 4 bases and J 4 bases; bases outside gene matches: 9. The CDR3 DNA sequence: TGCAGCGTTGGACCCGGAGGGGGCAGCTATGGCTACACCTTC. Protein product: CSVGPGGGSYGYTF.

This clonotype was seen more than once but under ten times. In nucleotides, the CDR3 is TGCAGTGCTGCCACTAGCGGGTGGGGCTCCTACAATGAGCAGTTCTTC. The encoded protein is CSAATSGWGSYNEQFF. The J gene is TRBJ2-1, the V gene TRBV20-1; 9 nucleotides align to TRBD2. CDR3 length: 16 residues. Germline CDR1 and CDR2: DFQATT and SNEGSKA (reference sequence). Trimming cost V 5 bases and J 0 bases; bases outside gene matches: 8.

This clonotype has a count of ten or more. For the CDR3, the DNA is TGTGCCAGCAGCTCCGGGACTAGCTCGAGCTCCTACAATGAGCAGTTCTTC. The encoded protein is CASSSGTSSSSYNEQFF. The V call is TRBV11-3, the J call TRBJ2-1, with 9 bases aligning to TRBD2. With 4 bases clipped from V and 0 bases from J, the junction kept 7 bases outside the gene matches. The CDR3 contains 17 residues. The germline CDR1 and CDR2 sequences are SGHNT and YENEEA.

This clonotype has ten or more counts. The chain couples TRBV2 to TRBJ2-3, with a tentative D call TRBD1 (5 bases). This CDR3 region has 15 residues. Germline V lookup: CDR1 SNHLY, CDR2 FYNNEI. The germline V and J ends were trimmed by 6 bases and 2 bases, with 15 bases remaining between them. CDR3 bases: TGTGCCAGCAGAGTACAGGCGGCCCCCACAGATACGCAGTATTTT. This gives the protein CASRVQAAPTDTQYF.

Ten or more counts support this clonotype. The chain employs TRBV20-1 and TRBJ1-5; TRBD1 is a possible D gene (5 bases). The germline CDR1 and CDR2 sequences are DFQATT and SNEGSKA (reference sequence). This CDR3 comprises 14 residues. Between the trimmed V and J ends, which lost 5 bases and 0 bases, there was a span of 11 bases. The CDR3 loop is CSALGGFSNQPQHF. The CDR3 bases are TGCAGTGCTCTTGGGGGATTTAGCAATCAGCCCCAGCATTTT.

This clonotype was detected ten times or more. The chain uses TRBV7-8 and TRBJ1-5; 9 nucleotides align to TRBD1. The CDR3 extends over 14 amino acids. The germline V gene has CDR1 SGHVS and CDR2 FQNEAQ. Losses at the gene ends were 1 base for V and 5 bases for J; bases not matched to a gene: 0. The CDR3, as DNA: TGTGCCAGCAGCTTAGGGACAGGGGATCAGCCCCAGCATTTT. Protein sequence: CASSLGTGDQPQHF.

This clonotype appeared a few times. V usage is TRBV5-6 and J usage is TRBJ1-5; TRBD1 might be the D (5 bases). The V end lost 0 bases, the J end lost 9 bases, and 10 bases lay between the germline ends. In germline, CDR1 is SGHDT, CDR2 YYEEEE. This CDR3 is built from 13 residues. In DNA, the CDR3 is TGTGCCAGCAGCTTGGCCGGTCAGGGGCCCCAGCATTTT. Translating it yields CASSLAGQGPQHF.

This clonotype came up many times. The CDR3 DNA reads as TGTGCCAGCAGCCGATTGGACAGGGGAGGTGTGCAGTACTTC. Its translation: CASSRLDRGGVQYF. This chain links TRBV3-1 with TRBJ2-7; TRBD1 agrees at 9 bases. The J segment lost 9 bases and the V segment lost 4 bases, leaving 10 bases of the junction unmatched. Germline V gene data show CDR1 as LGHDT and CDR2 as YNNKEL (reference sequence). The CDR3 length is 14 residues.

In its sample, this clonotype was seen many times. The chain uses TRBV2 and TRBJ1-1; D is perhaps TRBD1 (5 bases). V lost 7 bases, J lost 0 bases, and 12 bases lay in between. CDR3 length: 14 residues. The germline gives CDR1 SNHLY, CDR2 FYNNEI. CDR3 nucleotides: TGTGCCAGCACAAACCCGACAGTGAACACTGAAGCTTTCTTT. This translates into CASTNPTVNTEAFF.

This chain joins TRBV7-9 and TRBJ1-4, with D maybe TRBD1 (5 bases). V was shortened by 1 base and J by 7 bases, with 25 bases between the two germline ends. This CDR3 is built from 19 residues. Germline CDR1 reads SEHNR; CDR2 reads FQNEAQ (reference sequence). CDR3 coding DNA: TGTGCCAGCAGCTTAGTGCACCGGTGGGCAGGGAGTATTCGTGAAAAACTGTTTTTT. It is translated as CASSLVHRWAGSIREKLFF.

The chain employs TRBV3-1 and TRBJ1-4; a weak D match, TRBD1 (5 bases). Trimming removed 4 bases at V and 5 bases at J, with 14 bases between. The germline V gene has CDR1 LGHDT and CDR2 YNNKEL (reference sequence). The CDR3 consists of 15 residues. CDR3 region: CASSPWTRGNEKLFF. The CDR3 DNA reads TGTGCCAGCAGCCCCTGGACAAGGGGCAATGAAAAACTGTTTTTT. Looking up the rest from reference TRBV3-1 and TRBJ1-4 gives the full variable domain: DTAVSQTPKYLVTQMGNDKSIKCEQNLGHDTMYWYKQDSKKFLKIMFSYNNKELIINETVPNRFSPKSPDKAHLNLHINSLELGDSAVYFCASSPWTRGNEKLFFGSGTQLSVL.

This chain connects TRBV4-1 to TRBJ1-1, with D possibly matching TRBD1 (5 bases). CDR1 MGHRA and CDR2 YSYEKL come from the germline V gene. The V gene lost 4 bases and the J gene lost 3 bases, with 12 bases spanning the gap. This CDR3 is 14 amino acids long. For the CDR3, the DNA is TGCGCCAGCAGCCCGGGACGGAGATACACTGAAGCTTTCTTT. Residues: CASSPGRRYTEAFF.

V gene TRBV29-1 combines with J gene TRBJ2-1; TRBD2 agrees at 13 bases. V was pared by 8 bases and J by 9 bases, with 10 bases of the junction left unmatched. CDR1 is SQVTM, CDR2 ANQGSEA, per germline. This CDR3 is built from 14 residues. The CDR3 region has the DNA TGCAGCAGGACAACTAGCGGGGGGGACAGTGAGCAGTTCTTC. Its protein product is CSRTTSGGDSEQFF.

In its sample, this clonotype was seen many times. The chain carries TRBV7-9 and TRBJ1-1; D unclear. The germline V gene encodes CDR1 SEHNR and CDR2 FQNEAQ (reference sequence). The CDR3 has 13 amino acids. Trimming took 5 bases from V and 4 from J, leaving 11 bases between them. The CDR3 nucleotides are TGTGCCAGCAGCCCAGCGGCAAGCACTGAAGCTTTCTTT. It encodes CASSPAASTEAFF.

The chain links TRBV6-1 to TRBJ1-4, with D possibly matching TRBD1 (5 bases). This CDR3 is 16 amino acids long. The germline V and J ends were trimmed by 2 bases and 0 bases, with 10 bases remaining between them. Germline lookup yields CDR1 MNHNS and CDR2 SASEGT. The CDR3 is CASSEWDAATNEKLFF. For the CDR3, the DNA is TGTGCCAGCAGTGAATGGGACGCCGCAACTAATGAAAAACTGTTTTTT.

This clonotype was found many times. The chain combines TRBV6-5 with TRBJ2-1; 8 bases are a match to TRBD1. The V gene end was trimmed by 3 bases and the J gene end by 7 bases; junction bases not matched to a gene: 5. This CDR3 is built from 14 residues. The V gene's germline CDR1 is MNHEY and CDR2 SVGAGI. CDR3: CASSYRTGRNEQFF. The CDR3 DNA is TGTGCCAGCAGTTATCGGACAGGGCGGAATGAGCAGTTCTTC.

CDR3 amino acids: CASSLDGGYTF. The CDR3 DNA reads TGCGCCAGCAGCTTGGATGGGGGCTACACCTTC. The chain carries TRBV5-1 and TRBJ1-2; D gene uncertain. Germline CDR1 reads SGHRS; CDR2 reads YFSETQ. V lost 0 bases to trimming and J lost 8 bases, with 5 bases between them. The CDR3 is 11 residues long.

The chain carries TRBV6-4 and TRBJ1-1; TRBD1 aligns across 8 bases. Trimming at V came to 10 bases and at J to 5 bases, leaving 3 bases not matched to a gene. CDR3 length equals 11 residues. The V gene's germline CDR1 is MRHNA and CDR2 SNTAGT. CDR3: CATRTGTEAFF. CDR3 DNA sequence: TGTGCCACCCGGACAGGGACTGAAGCTTTCTTT.

This clonotype was observed many times. This sequence joins TRBV7-9 and TRBJ1-1; 8 nucleotides agree with TRBD1. Germline V gene lookup returns CDR1 SEHNR and CDR2 FQNEAQ (reference sequence). The CDR3 length is 16 residues. V was clipped by 5 bases and J by 4 bases; unmatched bases: 12. CDR3 sequence reads: CASSEPGTGRSTEAFF. CDR3 in DNA: TGTGCCAGCAGCGAACCCGGGACAGGAAGGAGCACTGAAGCTTTCTTT.

V usage is TRBV5-1 and J usage is TRBJ2-5; 8 bases map to TRBD2. There are 16 residues in the CDR3. The V and J ends lost 0 bases and 0 bases, in that order; junction bases with no gene match: 4. The germline V gene encodes CDR1 SGHRS and CDR2 YFSETQ. DNA of the CDR3: TGCGCCAGCAGCTTGGATATACTAGCGGACCAAGAGACCCAGTACTTC. Its protein is CASSLDILADQETQYF.

The chain is built from TRBV6-1 and TRBJ2-7; D is uncertain. The CDR3 spans 14 residues. CDR1 is MNHNS, CDR2 SASEGT, per germline. The ends were cut back, 2 bases at V and 3 bases at J, with 11 bases in the middle. CDR3 DNA sequence: TGTGCCAGCAGTGAAATGAGACACAACTACGAGCAGTACTTC. As protein: CASSEMRHNYEQYF.

This clonotype was found many times. This chain uses TRBV20-1 with TRBJ1-1, with D maybe TRBD1 (5 bases). The V end lost 1 base, the J end lost 0 bases, and 12 bases lay between the germline ends. Germline lookup yields CDR1 DFQATT and CDR2 SNEGSKA (reference sequence). The CDR3 loop spans 15 amino acids. The CDR3 DNA sequence: TGCAGTGCTAGAGCCGCGGGGACGGTGAACACTGAAGCTTTCTTT. Protein product: CSARAAGTVNTEAFF.

This clonotype was counted at least ten times. The chain joins TRBV2 to TRBJ2-1, with a possible D match to TRBD1 (6 bases). V was trimmed by 6 bases and J by 4 bases, leaving 13 bases between them. Looked up from germline, CDR1 is SNHLY and CDR2 is FYNNEI. CDR3 size: 14 residues. CDR3 coding DNA: TGTGCCAGCAGAACGGACAGAACTTACAATGAGCAGTTCTTC. This gives the protein CASRTDRTYNEQFF. Complete variable domain (other parts from reference TRBV2 and TRBJ2-1): EPEVTQTPSHQVTQMGQEVILRCVPISNHLYFYWYRQILGQKVEFLVSFYNNEISEKSEIFDDQFSVERPDGSNFTLKIRSTKLEDSAMYFCASRTDRTYNEQFFGPGTRLTVL.